This entry lists 4 T cell receptor beta chains sequenced from one sample in a study of CD8+CD57+ T cells in acquired aplastic anemia (dated by TCRdb to 2016 to 2019). The reads were generated on an Illumina HiSeq 2000. Genomic DNA served as template for TCR beta VDJ combination and CDR3 sequence profiling. Clones were called with MiXCR by TCRdb after fastp trimmed the public reads at Q25, and only in-frame beta chains were retained. Rows merge per CDR3 protein into single entries with the most common DNA and genes. The sample records around 200,000 distinct CDR3 sequences, 48% of which are singletons. Jointly, the top ten make up roughly 13% of the sample. Patients chosen for sequencing had shown expansion of CD8+CD57+ cells by flow cytometry. Sequenced material: sorted CD4+, CD8+, or CD8+CD57+ T cells (not recorded which) from PBMCs. These receptors were obtained from a human donor with aplastic anemia.

This clonotype was observed at least ten times. The chain employs TRBV20-1 and TRBJ1-5; D may be TRBD1 (5 bases). The V gene lost 3 bases and the J gene lost 5 bases, with 11 bases spanning the gap. CDR1 DFQATT and CDR2 SNEGSKA come from the germline V gene (reference sequence). The CDR3 runs to 13 residues. This CDR3 reads CSARGDGDQPQHF. For the CDR3, the DNA is TGCAGTGCTAGGGGGGACGGTGATCAGCCCCAGCATTTT.

The rearrangement uses TRBV12-3 or TRBV12-4 and TRBJ2-4; D ambiguous. The CDR3 has 16 residues. Trimming pared 2 bases from V and 0 bases from J, leaving 11 bases between. The CDR3 is CASSLSSRLAKNIQYF. In DNA form, the CDR3 reads TGTGCCAGCAGTTTATCCTCCCGGCTAGCCAAAAACATTCAGTACTTC.

The chain employs TRBV2 and TRBJ2-7, with 11 bases identical to TRBD2. There are 15 residues in the CDR3. V trimming: 7 bases; J trimming: 2 bases; junction bases outside the gene matches: 7. Germline CDR1 SNHLY, CDR2 FYNNEI. CDR3 nucleotides: TGTGCCAGCACGCTAGCGGGGGGTGAACCCTACGAGCAGTACTTC. Translation: CASTLAGGEPYEQYF. Looking up the rest from reference TRBV2 and TRBJ2-7 gives the full variable domain: EPEVTQTPSHQVTQMGQEVILRCVPISNHLYFYWYRQILGQKVEFLVSFYNNEISEKSEIFDDQFSVERPDGSNFTLKIRSTKLEDSAMYFCASTLAGGEPYEQYFGPGTRLTVT.

This clonotype came up a few times. The chain carries TRBV30 and TRBJ2-1; 12 bases match TRBD1. This CDR3 spans 15 amino acids. Trimming cost V 3 bases and J 7 bases; bases outside gene matches: 7. CDR1 GTSNPN and CDR2 SVGIG come from the germline V gene (reference sequence). DNA of the CDR3: TGTGCCTGGAGAGTCGGGACAGGGGGCTGGAATGAGCAGTTCTTC. It codes for CAWRVGTGGWNEQFF.